These T cell receptor beta chains were read from a single sample in a study of blood T cells in healthy people across ages. Via MiXCR, TCRdb re-called the 5' RACE reads, giving one row per CDR3 protein. Of 1.5 million to 2 million distinct CDR3 sequences listed, around 48% were seen once; the top ten hold approximately 2.1%. Sequenced input: blood. These receptors were obtained from a woman aged 40 to 50 in good health. Both conserved end residues are part of each CDR3. The D gene is left open where the match is weak. Clone size is given for some rows only: seen once, a few or many times, or a class if the clone is expanded.

CDR3 length: 17; V gene: TRBV7-2; clone size: few; J gene: TRBJ2-5; D gene: TRBD2; CDR3 DNA: TGTGCCAGCAGCGCCGGGACTAGCGGGGGGGTGTTGGAGACCCAGTACTTC; CDR3 protein: CASSAGTSGGVLETQYF
CDR3 length: 17; V gene: TRBV4-2; clone size: NA; J gene: TRBJ1-5; D gene: NA; CDR3 DNA: TGTGCCAGCAGCCAAGACGGAACGGAAGGAGGCAATCAGCCCCAGCATTTT; CDR3 protein: CASSQDGTEGGNQPQHF
CDR3 length: 13; V gene: TRBV12-3/TRBV12-4; clone size: many; J gene: TRBJ1-1; D gene: NA; CDR3 DNA: TGTGCCAGCAGCTTCAGGGGTGGGACTGAAGCTTTCTTT; CDR3 protein: CASSFRGGTEAFF
CDR3 length: 12; V gene: TRBV12-5; clone size: NA; J gene: TRBJ2-3; D gene: NA; CDR3 DNA: TGTGCTAGTGGTTTGGTAGCTGATACGCAGTATTTT; CDR3 protein: CASGLVADTQYF
CDR3 length: 14; V gene: TRBV18; clone size: few; J gene: TRBJ2-1; D gene: NA; CDR3 DNA: TGTGCCAGCTCACCACCTTCTCGGGCGCTCGAGCAGTTCTTC; CDR3 protein: CASSPPSRALEQFF
CDR3 length: 12; V gene: TRBV6-4; clone size: NA; J gene: TRBJ2-7; D gene: TRBD2; CDR3 DNA: TGTGCCGGCAGTGGGGGGGGTTACGAGCAGTACTTC; CDR3 protein: CAGSGGGYEQYF
CDR3 length: 11; V gene: TRBV29-1; clone size: few; J gene: TRBJ1-2; D gene: NA; CDR3 DNA: TGCAGCACGGGGGTTGGCGAAGGCTACACCTTC; CDR3 protein: CSTGVGEGYTF
CDR3 length: 14; V gene: TRBV7-2; clone size: few; J gene: TRBJ2-5; D gene: NA; CDR3 DNA: TGTGCCAGCAGCGCCCGCATATCGCAAGAGACCCAGTACTTC; CDR3 protein: CASSARISQETQYF
CDR3 length: 17; V gene: TRBV6-5; clone size: many; J gene: TRBJ2-1; D gene: NA; CDR3 DNA: TGTGCCAGCAGGCCACGGTTCGGGGCCCTCTCCTACAATGAGCAGTTCTTC; CDR3 protein: CASRPRFGALSYNEQFF
CDR3 length: 13; V gene: TRBV7-9; clone size: NA; J gene: TRBJ2-7; D gene: NA; CDR3 DNA: TGTGCCAGCAGCCCAGATGGGGGGAGCGAGCAGTACTTC; CDR3 protein: CASSPDGGSEQYF